This T cell receptor (beta chain) was documented in a study of shared clonotypes between healthy human individuals. As for the study in general: The donors, a couple of women and three men, were aged 18 to 49.

Template amounts of around 310 ng DNA, 30,000 or so T cell genomes, were employed in unsorted PBMC replicate PCRs. Profiling relied on immunoSEQ multiplex PCR, and the TCRdb table lists in-frame clones only, not all of them. The sample has about 470,000 clones; around 79% are singletons. CDR1 SGHTA and CDR2 FQGNSA come from the germline V gene. With 2 bases clipped from V and 11 bases from J, the junction kept 10 bases outside the gene matches. CDR3 length equals 14 residues. Adults of Caucasian background living in Nashville, Tennessee made up all donors. The sequencing input was PBMCs. This receptor was identified in a woman between 35 and 50 years old in good health. Some clones in this sample may be carry-over from other donors' samples. The genes are TRBV7-2 and TRBJ1-1; 8 bases match TRBD1. The CDR3 DNA is TGTGCCAGCAGCTTAATAGGACAGGGCGCGGAGGCTTTCTTT. As protein: CASSLIGQGAEAFF.